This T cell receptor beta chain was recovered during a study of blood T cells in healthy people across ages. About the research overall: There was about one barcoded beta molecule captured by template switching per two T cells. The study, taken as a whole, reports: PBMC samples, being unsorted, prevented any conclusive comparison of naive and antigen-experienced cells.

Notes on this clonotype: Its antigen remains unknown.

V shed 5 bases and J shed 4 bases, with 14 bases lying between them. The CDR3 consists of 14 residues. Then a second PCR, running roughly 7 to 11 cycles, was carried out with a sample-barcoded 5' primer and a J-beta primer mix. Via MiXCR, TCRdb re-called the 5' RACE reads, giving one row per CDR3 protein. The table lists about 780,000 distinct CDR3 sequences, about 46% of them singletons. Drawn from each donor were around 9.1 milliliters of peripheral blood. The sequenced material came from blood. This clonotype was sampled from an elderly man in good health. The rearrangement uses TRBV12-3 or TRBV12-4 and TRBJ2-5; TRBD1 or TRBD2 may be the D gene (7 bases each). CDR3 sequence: CASSAQGGRETQYF. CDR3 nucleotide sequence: TGTGCCAGCAGTGCGCAGGGGGGGAGAGAGACCCAGTACTTC.